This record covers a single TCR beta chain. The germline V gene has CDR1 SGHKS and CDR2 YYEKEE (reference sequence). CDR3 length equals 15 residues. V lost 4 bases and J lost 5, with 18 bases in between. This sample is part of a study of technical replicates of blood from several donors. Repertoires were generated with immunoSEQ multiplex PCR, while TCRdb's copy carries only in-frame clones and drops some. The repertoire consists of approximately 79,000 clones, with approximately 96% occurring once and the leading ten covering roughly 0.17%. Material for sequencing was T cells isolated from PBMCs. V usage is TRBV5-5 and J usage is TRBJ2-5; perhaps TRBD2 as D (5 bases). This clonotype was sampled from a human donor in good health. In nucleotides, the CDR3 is TGTGCCAGCAGCCCCCCGGATTGGAGGTTGGAGACCCAGTACTTC. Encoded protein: CASSPPDWRLETQYF.